This T cell receptor (beta chain) was obtained from a study of shared clonotypes between healthy human individuals. Produced via immunoSEQ multiplex PCR; TCRdb's table is partial and in-frame only. Of about 2.3 million clones listed, around 92% were seen once; the top ten hold approximately 0.41%. The germline V gene has CDR1 SGHRS and CDR2 YFSETQ. V was trimmed by 1 base and J by 5 bases, leaving 15 bases between them. CDR3 size: 15 residues. V usage is TRBV5-1 and J usage is TRBJ1-2, with a weak D call TRBD1 (5 bases). Input material: naive CD4+ T cells from PBMCs. The subset was: CD45RA+ positively selected. This receptor was identified in a man younger than 35 in good health. Some clones in this sample may be carry-over from other donors' samples. CDR3 loop: CASSLRTSQDYGYTF. For the CDR3, the DNA is TGCGCCAGCAGCTTGAGAACTTCACAGGATTATGGCTACACCTTC.